These T cell receptor beta chains were read from a single sample in a study of shared clonotypes between healthy human individuals. Profiled with immunoSEQ multiplex PCR; TCRdb holds only in-frame clones, not every one. Of a few million clones in the sample, approximately 93% were seen once. Sequencing was performed on naive CD4+ T cells from PBMCs. The source of these receptors is a man younger than 30 in good health. Some clones in this sample may be carry-over from other donors' samples. Both conserved end residues are part of each CDR3. The D gene is left open where the match is weak. Rows give clone size only sometimes, using once, few, many, or a class for an expanded clone.

j_call | clone_size | v_call | d_call | cdr3_aa | cdr3_nt
TRBJ2-7 | NA | TRBV29-1 | NA | CSVVGRRSYEQYF | TGCAGCGTTGTGGGCCGCCGCTCCTACGAGCAGTACTTC
TRBJ2-5 | NA | TRBV9 | NA | CASSLGQQETQYF | TGTGCCAGCAGTCTGGGTCAGCAGGAGACCCAGTACTTC
TRBJ1-1 | NA | TRBV19 | NA | CASSSGVRTKNTEAFF | TGTGCCAGTAGTTCTGGGGTTAGAACCAAGAACACTGAAGCTTTCTTT
TRBJ2-7 | NA | TRBV7-5 | NA | CARSVRPTSGMTASSYEQYF | TGTGCCAGAAGCGTCCGCCCCACTAGCGGGATGACCGCCAGCTCCTACGAGCAGTACTTC
TRBJ2-1 | NA | TRBV10-3 | NA | CAISASENEQFF | TGTGCCATCAGTGCTTCGGAAAATGAGCAGTTCTTC
TRBJ2-2 | NA | TRBV5-1 | TRBD2 | CASKFLAGGPTGELFF | TGCGCCAGCAAATTCTTAGCGGGAGGGCCCACCGGGGAGCTGTTTTTT
TRBJ1-2 | NA | TRBV5-1 | TRBD1 | CASSVRQGGGYTF | TGCGCCAGCAGCGTTAGACAGGGAGGGGGCTACACCTTC
TRBJ2-4 | NA | TRBV28 | TRBD1 | CASSLSGGGKNIQYF | TGTGCCAGCAGTTTATCAGGGGGTGGCAAAAACATTCAGTACTTC
TRBJ1-4 | NA | TRBV28 | TRBD1 | CASSFRDRGLTNEKLFF | TGTGCCAGCAGTTTCCGGGACAGGGGGCTTACTAATGAAAAACTGTTTTTT
TRBJ2-2 | once | TRBV6-1 | NA | CASSEQWGTGELFF | TGTGCCAGCAGTGAACAGTGGGGCACCGGGGAGCTGTTTTTT
TRBJ1-1 | once | TRBV19 | TRBD1 | CASSVTGVEDTEAFF | TGTGCCAGTAGTGTGACAGGGGTCGAGGACACTGAAGCTTTCTTT
TRBJ2-2 | NA | TRBV2 | NA | CASSGFQGLTRELFF | TGTGCCAGCAGTGGGTTCCAGGGCTTAACCCGGGAGCTGTTTTTT
TRBJ2-6 | NA | TRBV7-8 | NA | CASSLARRVRGANVLTF | TGTGCCAGCAGCTTAGCGAGGAGGGTTAGGGGGGCCAACGTCCTGACTTTC
TRBJ2-1 | NA | TRBV7-9 | TRBD1 | CASSGTPGQGSYNEQFF | TGTGCCAGCAGCGGCACGCCGGGACAGGGGTCCTACAATGAGCAGTTCTTC
TRBJ1-2 | once | TRBV6-6 | TRBD1 | CASGRPDRGYGYTF | TGTGCCAGCGGACGGCCCGACAGGGGCTATGGCTACACCTTC
TRBJ2-7 | NA | TRBV27 | NA | CASSILGASPSYEQYF | TGTGCCAGCAGTATTCTGGGGGCGAGTCCCTCCTACGAGCAGTACTTC
TRBJ2-7 | NA | TRBV9 | NA | CASSVGQGAYEQYF | TGTGCCAGCAGCGTCGGACAAGGGGCCTACGAGCAGTACTTC
TRBJ2-2 | NA | TRBV9 | TRBD2 | CASSPDGGRAGGELFF | TGTGCCAGCAGCCCCGACGGCGGGAGGGCCGGCGGGGAGCTGTTTTTT
TRBJ1-1 | NA | TRBV29-1 | TRBD1 | CSVSTGQYTEAFF | TGCAGCGTTTCCACGGGACAGTACACTGAAGCTTTCTTT
TRBJ1-3 | NA | TRBV5-1 | TRBD1 | CASSLTAGGYGNTIYF | TGCGCCAGCAGCTTGACCGCAGGGGGATATGGAAACACCATATATTTT
TRBJ2-1 | NA | TRBV5-1 | NA | CASSSRASLNNEQFF | TGCGCCAGCAGCTCAAGGGCTAGCCTAAACAATGAGCAGTTCTTC
TRBJ2-1 | NA | TRBV5-1 | NA | CASSLITGPVEQFF | TGCGCCAGCAGCTTGATCACCGGACCGGTGGAGCAGTTCTTC
TRBJ2-7 | NA | TRBV5-6 | NA | CASSVGRRHEQYF | TGTGCCAGCAGCGTCGGACGTCGCCACGAGCAGTACTTC
TRBJ1-1 | NA | TRBV5-4 | NA | CASSTGTLNTEAFF | TGTGCCAGCAGCACCGGGACCTTGAACACTGAAGCTTTCTTT
TRBJ1-5 | NA | TRBV27 | NA | CASSLRGPIGNQPQHF | TGTGCCAGCAGTTTAAGAGGGCCAATCGGCAATCAGCCCCAGCATTTT
TRBJ1-1 | NA | TRBV9 | NA | CASNVDPGSTTEAFF | TGTGCCAGCAACGTAGACCCCGGGAGCACCACTGAAGCTTTCTTT
TRBJ1-2 | NA | TRBV7-3 | TRBD1 | CASSLTPGQRQGEGYTF | TGTGCCAGCAGCTTAACCCCGGGACAACGACAGGGGGAAGGCTACACCTTC
TRBJ2-2 | NA | TRBV5-1 | NA | CASSLGHQNTGELFF | TGCGCCAGCAGCTTGGGGCATCAGAACACCGGGGAGCTGTTTTTT
TRBJ1-5 | NA | TRBV5-5 | NA | CASSPDMHQPQHF | TGTGCCAGCAGCCCGGACATGCATCAGCCCCAGCATTTT
TRBJ1-5 | NA | TRBV28 | NA | CASSVSSSYSNQPQHF | TGTGCCAGCAGTGTCTCGTCGAGCTATAGCAATCAGCCCCAGCATTTT
TRBJ1-2 | NA | TRBV27 | NA | CASSSARMPGYTF | TGTGCCAGCAGTTCCGCCCGAATGCCCGGCTACACCTTC
TRBJ1-1 | NA | TRBV18 | NA | CASSPAPGARTEAFF | TGTGCCAGCTCACCTGCCCCGGGGGCGAGAACTGAAGCTTTCTTT
TRBJ2-7 | NA | TRBV5-6 | TRBD1 | CASSLVGQGPYEQYF | TGTGCCAGCAGCTTGGTGGGACAGGGGCCCTACGAGCAGTACTTC
TRBJ1-1 | NA | TRBV30 | NA | CAWNPGDTEAFF | TGTGCCTGGAATCCAGGCGACACTGAAGCTTTCTTT
TRBJ2-1 | NA | TRBV18 | NA | CASSPQGRGAPSTAEQFF | TGTGCCAGCTCCCCCCAGGGGAGGGGGGCTCCAAGCACCGCTGAGCAGTTCTTC
TRBJ1-4 | NA | TRBV7-2 | NA | CASSLNVYEKLFF | TGTGCCAGCAGCCTCAACGTCTATGAAAAACTGTTTTTT
TRBJ1-2 | NA | TRBV5-6 | TRBD1 | CASSLLLDRNTNYGYTF | TGTGCCAGCAGCTTACTACTGGACAGGAACACTAACTATGGCTACACCTTC
TRBJ2-5 | once | TRBV5-4 | NA | CASSLGWGQETQYF | TGTGCCAGCAGCTTGGGTTGGGGACAAGAGACCCAGTACTTC
TRBJ1-4 | NA | TRBV4-1 | TRBD1 | CASSPRTGTEKLFF | TGCGCCAGCAGCCCCCGGACAGGAACCGAAAAACTGTTTTTT
TRBJ1-1 | NA | TRBV5-1 | NA | CASSSRGQNTEAFF | TGCGCCAGCAGCTCTAGGGGTCAGAACACTGAAGCTTTCTTT